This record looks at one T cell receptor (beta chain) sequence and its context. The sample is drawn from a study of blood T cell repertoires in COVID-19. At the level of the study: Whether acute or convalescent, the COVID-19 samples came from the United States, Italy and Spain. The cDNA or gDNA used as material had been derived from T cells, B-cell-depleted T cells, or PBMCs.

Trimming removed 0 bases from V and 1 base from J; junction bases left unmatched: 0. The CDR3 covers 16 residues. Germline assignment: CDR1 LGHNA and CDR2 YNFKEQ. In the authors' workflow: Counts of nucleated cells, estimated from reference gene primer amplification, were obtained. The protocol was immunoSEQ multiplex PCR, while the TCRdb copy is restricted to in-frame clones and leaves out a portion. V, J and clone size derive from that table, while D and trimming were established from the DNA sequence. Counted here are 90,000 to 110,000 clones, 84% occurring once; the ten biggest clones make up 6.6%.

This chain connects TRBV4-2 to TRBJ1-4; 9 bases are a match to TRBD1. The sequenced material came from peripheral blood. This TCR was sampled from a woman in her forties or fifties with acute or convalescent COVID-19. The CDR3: CASSQETGGTNEKLFF. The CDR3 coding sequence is TGTGCCAGCAGCCAAGAGACAGGGGGAACTAATGAAAAACTGTTTTTT.